These 13 T cell receptor beta chains came from one sample sequenced in a study of Ad26.COV2.S vaccination and SARS-CoV-2 variants. The repertoire was sequenced with immunoSEQ multiplex PCR; TCRdb's copy has only in-frame clones and lacks some. The sample lists approximately 410,000 clones; roughly 90% were seen once. As to treatment: some 19 received Ad26.COV2.S at low or high dose, single or two shots; about 5 received placebo; per-sample allocation not given. Samples were taken on day 63 after the first vaccine or placebo injection. Sequenced material: peripheral blood, taken in a trial of Ad26.COV2.S vaccine versus placebo. Receptor source: a person between 18 and 65 years old who received the Ad26.COV2.S COVID-19 vaccine or a placebo.

The gene calls are TRBV5-1 and TRBJ1-5; the match to TRBD1 covers 7 bases. CDR1 is SGHRS, CDR2 YFSETQ, per germline. This CDR3 has 15 residues. V dropped 0 bases and J dropped 1; count of bases not matched to a gene: 1. The CDR3 DNA reads TGCGCCAGCAGCTTGGAGGGACAGAGCAATCAGCCCCAGCATTTT. Its protein is CASSLEGQSNQPQHF.

The chain recombines TRBV28 with TRBJ1-5; TRBD1 aligns across 7 bases. CDR1 is MDHEN, CDR2 SYDVKM, per germline. V dropped 6 bases and J dropped 2; count of bases not matched to a gene: 7. The CDR3 contains 15 residues. CDR3 sequence reads: CASRTLDRGNQPQHF. In DNA, the CDR3 is TGTGCCAGCAGGACCCTTGACAGGGGCAATCAGCCCCAGCATTTT.

This rearrangement joins TRBV7-9 to TRBJ1-1, with D possibly TRBD1 on 5 matching bases. The CDR3 runs 15 residues. Germline-derived CDR1 and CDR2 are SEHNR and FQNEAQ (reference sequence). The ends were cut back, 1 base at V and 6 bases at J, with 15 bases in the middle. CDR3 in amino acids: CASSLVGQAGAEAFF. CDR3 bases: TGTGCCAGCAGCTTAGTCGGCCAAGCGGGGGCTGAAGCTTTCTTT.

The chain has TRBV27 and TRBJ1-5, with 8 bases aligning to TRBD1. CDR3 length equals 17 residues. The germline V gene has CDR1 MNHEY and CDR2 SMNVEV (reference sequence). J lost 7 bases, V lost 2 bases, and 13 bases had no gene match. The CDR3 loop is CASSLTGTGSSKQPQHF. CDR3 DNA: TGTGCCAGCAGTTTAACCGGGACAGGTTCGTCCAAGCAGCCCCAGCATTTT.

This chain connects TRBV7-2 to TRBJ1-4, with D possibly matching TRBD1 (6 bases). V dropped 3 bases and J dropped 6 bases, with 11 bases sitting between them. The germline V gene encodes CDR1 SGHTA and CDR2 FQGNSA. The CDR3 runs to 14 residues. CDR3 bases: TGTGCCAGCAGCTTGTTTGCAGGGGATGAAAAACTGTTTTTT. Its translation is CASSLFAGDEKLFF. The whole variable domain, remainder taken from reference TRBV7-2 and TRBJ1-4, is GAGVSQSPSNKVTEKGKDVELRCDPISGHTALYWYRQSLGQGLEFLIYFQGNSAPDKSGLPSDRFSAERTGGSVSTLTIQRTQQEDSAVYLCASSLFAGDEKLFFGSGTQLSVL.

The J gene is TRBJ2-4, the V gene TRBV15; maybe TRBD2 (5 bases). Germline-derived CDR1 and CDR2 are LNHNV and YYDKDF (reference sequence). V lost 7 bases to trimming and J lost 6 bases, with 7 bases between them. The CDR3 extends over 11 amino acids. DNA of the CDR3: TGTGCCACCATACTAGGAAACATTCAGTACTTC. Residues: CATILGNIQYF.

The rearrangement joins TRBV12-3 or TRBV12-4 to TRBJ1-2, with 9 nucleotides matching TRBD1. The CDR3 extends over 13 amino acids. With 6 bases clipped from V and 4 bases from J, the junction kept 3 bases outside the gene matches. The CDR3 DNA reads as TGTGCCAGCAGCCAGGACAGGGGCTATGGCTACACCTTC. Translation gives CASSQDRGYGYTF.

The rearrangement links TRBV27 to TRBJ1-2, with D unclear. This CDR3 contains 13 residues. The germline V gene has CDR1 MNHEY and CDR2 SMNVEV (reference sequence). V shed 5 bases and J shed 4 bases, with 11 bases lying between them. In nucleotides, the CDR3 is TGTGCCAGCAGTCCTCGGAGGGCCTATGGCTACACCTTC. This sequence encodes CASSPRRAYGYTF.

The CDR3 DNA follows: TGCGCCAGCAGTGATTCCCCCGGGACTAGCGGGGGGTGGTCCTACAATGAGCAGTTCTTC. Translation gives CASSDSPGTSGGWSYNEQFF. The chain recombines TRBV10-1 with TRBJ2-1, with 15 bases identical to TRBD2. Germline V gene data show CDR1 as WNHNN and CDR2 as SYGVQD (reference sequence). This CDR3 comprises 20 residues. J lost 1 base, V lost 3 bases, and 10 bases had no gene match.

The chain carries TRBV4-3 and TRBJ1-1, with D unclear. Trimming stripped 2 bases from V and 2 bases from J, with 6 bases between. This CDR3 has 13 residues. Germline V gene data show CDR1 as LGHNA and CDR2 as YSLEER. CDR3 bases: TGCGCCAGCAGCCAAATGTTTAACACTGAAGCTTTCTTT. As protein: CASSQMFNTEAFF.

This chain links TRBV7-3 with TRBJ1-3; a possible D gene is TRBD1 (5 bases). Trimming shortened V by 5 bases and J by 4 bases, and 18 bases separated the two germline ends. The CDR3 is made up of 16 amino acids. CDR1 is SGHTA, CDR2 FQGTGA, per germline. The CDR3 reads CASSTQGGLSGNTIYF. In nucleotides, the CDR3 is TGTGCCAGCAGCACCCAGGGAGGCCTCTCAGGAAACACCATATATTTT.

CDR3 sequence reads: CASSSPMGQGRVAFF. CDR3 coding DNA: TGTGCCAGCAGCTCCCCAATGGGTCAGGGTCGGGTTGCTTTCTTT. The V and J genes are TRBV9 and TRBJ1-1; possible D gene TRBD1, 5 bases. The ends were cut back, 4 bases at V and 11 bases at J, with 24 bases in the middle. Germline CDR1 reads SGDLS; CDR2 reads YYNGEE. This CDR3 is built from 15 residues.

This rearrangement joins TRBV28 to TRBJ1-1; D call uncertain. The CDR3 loop spans 16 amino acids. The ends were cut back, 6 bases at V and 0 bases at J, with 17 bases in the middle. Germline V CDR1 and CDR2: MDHEN, SYDVKM. The chain's CDR3 is CASSLPRRTMNTEAFF. For the CDR3, the DNA is TGTGCCAGCAGCCTACCTCGACGGACCATGAACACTGAAGCTTTCTTT.